This paragraph reports one TCR beta chain. Authors' processing steps: How many nucleated cells were present was estimated from reference gene primer amplification. Profiled with immunoSEQ multiplex PCR; TCRdb holds only in-frame clones, not every one. V, J and clone size were drawn from that table, and D and trimming were deduced from the DNA. The data hold 250,000 or so clones, with about 89% observed a single time. These data belong to a study of blood T cell repertoires in COVID-19. At the level of the study: The study drew acute and convalescent COVID-19 samples from the United States, Italy and Spain. The analysed material was cDNA or gDNA that came from T cells, B-cell-depleted T cells, or PBMCs.

CDR3 length: 15 residues. Germline V lookup: CDR1 MNHEY, CDR2 SMNVEV (reference sequence). V gave up 3 bases and J gave up 10 bases; unmatched junction bases: 11. Sequenced input: peripheral blood. This TCR was sampled from a woman aged 35 to 49 who had recovered from COVID-19. The chain joins TRBV27 to TRBJ2-1, with 8 bases that match TRBD2. DNA for the CDR3: TGTGCCAGCAGTTTCCTTCTTGGACTAGCAGGGGAGCAGTTCTTC. Translation: CASSFLLGLAGEQFF.